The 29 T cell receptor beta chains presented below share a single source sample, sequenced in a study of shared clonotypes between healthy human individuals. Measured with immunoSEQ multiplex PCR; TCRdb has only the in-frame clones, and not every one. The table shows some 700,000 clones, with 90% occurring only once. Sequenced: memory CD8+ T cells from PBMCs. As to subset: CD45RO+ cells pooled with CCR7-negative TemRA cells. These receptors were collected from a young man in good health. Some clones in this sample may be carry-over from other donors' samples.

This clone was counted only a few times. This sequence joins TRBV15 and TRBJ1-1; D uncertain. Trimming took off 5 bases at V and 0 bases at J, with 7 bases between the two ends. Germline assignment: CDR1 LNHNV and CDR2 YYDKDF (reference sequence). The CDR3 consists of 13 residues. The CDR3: CATSYHLNTEAFF. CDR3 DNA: TGTGCCACCAGCTACCACTTGAACACTGAAGCTTTCTTT. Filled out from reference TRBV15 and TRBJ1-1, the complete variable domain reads DAMVIQNPRYQVTQFGKPVTLSCSQTLNHNVMYWYQQKSSQAPKLLFHYYDKDFNNEADTPDNFQSRRPNTSFCFLDIRSPGLGDTAMYLCATSYHLNTEAFFGQGTRLTVV.

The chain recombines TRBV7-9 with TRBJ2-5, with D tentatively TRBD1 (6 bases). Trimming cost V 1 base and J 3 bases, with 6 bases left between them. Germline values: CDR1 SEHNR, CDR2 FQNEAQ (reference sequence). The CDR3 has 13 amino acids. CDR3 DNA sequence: TGTGCCAGCAGCTTAGAGGGGGAAGAGACCCAGTACTTC. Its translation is CASSLEGEETQYF.

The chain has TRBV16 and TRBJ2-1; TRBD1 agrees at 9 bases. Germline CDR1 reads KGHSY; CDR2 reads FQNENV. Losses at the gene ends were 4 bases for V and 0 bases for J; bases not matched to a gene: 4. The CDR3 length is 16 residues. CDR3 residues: CASSLTTGGSYNEQFF. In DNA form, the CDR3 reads TGTGCCAGCAGCCTAACGACAGGGGGCTCCTACAATGAGCAGTTCTTC.

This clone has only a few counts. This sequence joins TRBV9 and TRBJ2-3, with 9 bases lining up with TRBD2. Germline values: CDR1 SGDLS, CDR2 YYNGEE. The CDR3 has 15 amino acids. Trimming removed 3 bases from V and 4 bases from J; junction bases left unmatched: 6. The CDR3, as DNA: TGTGCCAGCAGCGGGACTAGCGAGGATGCAGATACGCAGTATTTT. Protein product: CASSGTSEDADTQYF.

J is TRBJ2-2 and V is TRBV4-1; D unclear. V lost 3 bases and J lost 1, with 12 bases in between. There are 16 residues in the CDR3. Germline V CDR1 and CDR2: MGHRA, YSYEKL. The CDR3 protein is CASSQFGWENTGELFF. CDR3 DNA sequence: TGCGCCAGCAGCCAGTTCGGCTGGGAGAACACCGGGGAGCTGTTTTTT.

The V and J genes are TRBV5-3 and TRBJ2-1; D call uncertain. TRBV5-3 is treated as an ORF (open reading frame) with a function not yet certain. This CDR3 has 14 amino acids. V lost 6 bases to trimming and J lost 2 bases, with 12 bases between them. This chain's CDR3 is CARMEVFPYNEQFF. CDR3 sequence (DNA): TGTGCCAGAATGGAAGTCTTTCCCTACAATGAGCAGTTCTTC.

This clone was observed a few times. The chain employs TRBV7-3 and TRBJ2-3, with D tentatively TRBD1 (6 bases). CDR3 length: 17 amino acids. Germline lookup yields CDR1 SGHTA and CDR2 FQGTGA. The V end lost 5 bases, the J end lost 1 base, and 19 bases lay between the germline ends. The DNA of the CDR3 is TGTGCCAGCAGCCCCCGACAGGAAAGGAACGGCACAGATACGCAGTATTTT. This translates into CASSPRQERNGTDTQYF.

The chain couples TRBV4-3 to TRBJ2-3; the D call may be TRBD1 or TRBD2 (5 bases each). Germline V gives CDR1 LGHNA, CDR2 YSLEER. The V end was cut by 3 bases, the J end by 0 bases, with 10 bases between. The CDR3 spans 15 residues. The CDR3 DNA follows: TGCGCCAGCAGCCAGAGGGGTGGGAGCACAGATACGCAGTATTTT. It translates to CASSQRGGSTDTQYF.

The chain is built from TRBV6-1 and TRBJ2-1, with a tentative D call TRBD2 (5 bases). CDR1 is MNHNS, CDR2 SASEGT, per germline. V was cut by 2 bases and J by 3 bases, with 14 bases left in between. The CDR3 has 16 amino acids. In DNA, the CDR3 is TGTGCCAGCAGTGAAAGAGGGAGCATCCTCTACAATGAGCAGTTCTTC. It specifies CASSERGSILYNEQFF.

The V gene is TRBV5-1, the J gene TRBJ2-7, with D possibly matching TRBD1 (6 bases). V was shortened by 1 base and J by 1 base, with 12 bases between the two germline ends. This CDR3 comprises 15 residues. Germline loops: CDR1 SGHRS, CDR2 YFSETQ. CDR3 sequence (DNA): TGCGCCAGCAGCTTGATTCAGGGGTCTTCCTACGAGCAGTACTTC. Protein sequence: CASSLIQGSSYEQYF. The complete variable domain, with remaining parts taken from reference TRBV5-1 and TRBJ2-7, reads KAGVTQTPRYLIKTRGQQVTLSCSPISGHRSVSWYQQTPGQGLQFLFEYFSETQRNKGNFPGRFSGRQFSNSRSEMNVSTLELGDSALYLCASSLIQGSSYEQYFGPGTRLTVT.

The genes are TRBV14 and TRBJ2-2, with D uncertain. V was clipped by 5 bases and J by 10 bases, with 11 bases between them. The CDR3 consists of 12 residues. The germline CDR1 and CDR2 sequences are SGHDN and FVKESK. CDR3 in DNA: TGTGCCAGCAGCGCTTCCCGGACGGAGCTGTTTTTT. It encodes CASSASRTELFF. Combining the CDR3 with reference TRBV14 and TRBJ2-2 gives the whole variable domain EAGVTQFPSHSVIEKGQTVTLRCDPISGHDNLYWYRRVMGKEIKFLLHFVKESKQDESGMPNNRFLAERTGGTYSTLKVQPAELEDSGVYFCASSASRTELFFGEGSRLTVL.

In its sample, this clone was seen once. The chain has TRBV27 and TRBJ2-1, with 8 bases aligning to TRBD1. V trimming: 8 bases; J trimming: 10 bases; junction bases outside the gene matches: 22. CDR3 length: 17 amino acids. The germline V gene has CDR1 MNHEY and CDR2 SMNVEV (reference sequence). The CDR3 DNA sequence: TGTGCCAGCCAACCGCTCCTCGACAGGGGCCCCCACGGGGAGCAGTTCTTC. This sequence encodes CASQPLLDRGPHGEQFF.

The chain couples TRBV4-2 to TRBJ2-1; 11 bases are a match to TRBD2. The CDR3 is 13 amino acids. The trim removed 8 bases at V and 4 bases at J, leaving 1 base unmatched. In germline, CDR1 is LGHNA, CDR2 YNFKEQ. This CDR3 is CASGTSGYNEQFF. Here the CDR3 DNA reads TGTGCCAGCGGGACTAGCGGTTACAATGAGCAGTTCTTC.

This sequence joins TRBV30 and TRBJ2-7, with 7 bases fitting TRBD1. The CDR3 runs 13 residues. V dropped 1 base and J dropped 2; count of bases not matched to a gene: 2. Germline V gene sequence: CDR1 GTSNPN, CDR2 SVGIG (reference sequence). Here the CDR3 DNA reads TGTGCCTGGAGTGACGGGACAGCCTACGAGCAGTACTTC. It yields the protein CAWSDGTAYEQYF. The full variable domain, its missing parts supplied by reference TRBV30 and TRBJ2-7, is SQTIHQWPATLVQPVGSPLSLECTVEGTSNPNLYWYRQAAGRGLQLLFYSVGIGQISSEVPQNLSASRPQDRQFILSSKKLLLSDSGFYLCAWSDGTAYEQYFGPGTRLTVT.

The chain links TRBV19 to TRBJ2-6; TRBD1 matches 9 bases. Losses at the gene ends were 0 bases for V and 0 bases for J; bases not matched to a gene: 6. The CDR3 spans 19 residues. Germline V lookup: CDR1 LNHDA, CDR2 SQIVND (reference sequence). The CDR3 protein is CASSIDGRDRDSGANVLTF. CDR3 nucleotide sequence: TGTGCCAGTAGTATAGATGGCCGGGACAGGGACTCTGGGGCCAACGTCCTGACTTTC.

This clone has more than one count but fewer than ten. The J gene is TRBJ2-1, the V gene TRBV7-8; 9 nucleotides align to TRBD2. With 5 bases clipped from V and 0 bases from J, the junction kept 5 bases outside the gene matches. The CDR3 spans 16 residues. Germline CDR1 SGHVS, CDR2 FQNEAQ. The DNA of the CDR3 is TGTGCCAGCAGCCGGCTAGCGGGGAGCTCCTACAATGAGCAGTTCTTC. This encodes CASSRLAGSSYNEQFF. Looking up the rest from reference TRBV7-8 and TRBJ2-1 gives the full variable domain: GAGVSQSPRYKVAKRGQDVALRCDPISGHVSLFWYQQALGQGPEFLTYFQNEAQLDKSGLPSDRFFAERPEGSVSTLKIQRTQQEDSAVYLCASSRLAGSSYNEQFFGPGTRLTVL.

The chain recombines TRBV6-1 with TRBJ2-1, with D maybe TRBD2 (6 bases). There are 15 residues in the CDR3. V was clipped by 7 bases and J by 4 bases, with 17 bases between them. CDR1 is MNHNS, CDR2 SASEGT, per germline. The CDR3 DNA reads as TGTGCCAGCACCCTTGTGACTAGTGGGTACAATGAGCAGTTCTTC. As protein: CASTLVTSGYNEQFF.

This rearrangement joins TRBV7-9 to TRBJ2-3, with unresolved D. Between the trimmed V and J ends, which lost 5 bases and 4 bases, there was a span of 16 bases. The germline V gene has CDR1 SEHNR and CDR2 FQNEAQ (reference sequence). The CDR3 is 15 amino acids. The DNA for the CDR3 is TGTGCCAGCAGCCCCGGCGGAGCAGGCCCAGATACGCAGTATTTT. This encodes CASSPGGAGPDTQYF.

In nucleotides, the CDR3 is TGTGCCAGCAGCCAAGGTGGCTTCAACCTGGATGAGCAGTTCTTC. The encoded protein is CASSQGGFNLDEQFF. The chain couples TRBV14 to TRBJ2-1; D is ambiguous. Germline lookup yields CDR1 SGHDN and CDR2 FVKESK. Trimming shortened V by 1 base and J by 8 bases, and 15 bases separated the two germline ends. This CDR3 contains 15 residues.

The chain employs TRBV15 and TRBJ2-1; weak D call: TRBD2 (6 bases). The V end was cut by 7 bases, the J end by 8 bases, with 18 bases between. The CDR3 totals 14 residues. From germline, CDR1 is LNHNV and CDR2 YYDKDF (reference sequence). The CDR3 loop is CATNMAGRRHEQFF. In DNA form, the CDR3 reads TGTGCCACCAACATGGCGGGACGGAGGCATGAGCAGTTCTTC.

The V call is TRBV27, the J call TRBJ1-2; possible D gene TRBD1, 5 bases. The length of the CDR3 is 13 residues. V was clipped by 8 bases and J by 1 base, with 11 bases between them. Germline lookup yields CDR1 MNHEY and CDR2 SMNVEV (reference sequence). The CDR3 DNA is TGTGCCAGCTCCGAGGGACTTAACTATGGCTACACCTTC. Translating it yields CASSEGLNYGYTF.

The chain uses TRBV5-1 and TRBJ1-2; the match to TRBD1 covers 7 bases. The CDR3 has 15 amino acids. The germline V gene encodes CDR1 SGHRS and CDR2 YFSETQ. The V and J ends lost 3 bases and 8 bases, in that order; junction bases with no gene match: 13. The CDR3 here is CASSSEDRPQDGYTF. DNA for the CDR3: TGCGCCAGCAGCTCCGAGGACAGGCCTCAGGACGGCTACACCTTC. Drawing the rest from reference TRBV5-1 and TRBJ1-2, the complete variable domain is KAGVTQTPRYLIKTRGQQVTLSCSPISGHRSVSWYQQTPGQGLQFLFEYFSETQRNKGNFPGRFSGRQFSNSRSEMNVSTLELGDSALYLCASSSEDRPQDGYTFGSGTRLTVV.

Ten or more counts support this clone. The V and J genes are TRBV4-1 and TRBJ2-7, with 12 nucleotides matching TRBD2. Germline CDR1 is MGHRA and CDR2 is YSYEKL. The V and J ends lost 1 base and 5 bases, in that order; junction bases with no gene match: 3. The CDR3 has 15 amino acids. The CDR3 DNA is TGCGCCAGCAGCCAAGGTCGACTAGCGGGAGACGAGCAGTACTTC. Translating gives CASSQGRLAGDEQYF.

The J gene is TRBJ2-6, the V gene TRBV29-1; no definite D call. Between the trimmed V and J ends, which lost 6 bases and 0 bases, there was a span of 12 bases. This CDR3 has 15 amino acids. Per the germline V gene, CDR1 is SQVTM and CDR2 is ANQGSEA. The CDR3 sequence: CSVPRFVSGANVLTF. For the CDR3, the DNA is TGCAGCGTCCCTAGGTTTGTCTCTGGGGCCAACGTCCTGACTTTC. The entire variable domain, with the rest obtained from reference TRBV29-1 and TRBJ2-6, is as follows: SAVISQKPSRDICQRGTSLTIQCQVDSQVTMMFWYRQQPGQSLTLIATANQGSEATYESGFVIDKFPISRPNLTFSTLTVSNMSPEDSSIYLCSVPRFVSGANVLTFGAGSRLTVL.

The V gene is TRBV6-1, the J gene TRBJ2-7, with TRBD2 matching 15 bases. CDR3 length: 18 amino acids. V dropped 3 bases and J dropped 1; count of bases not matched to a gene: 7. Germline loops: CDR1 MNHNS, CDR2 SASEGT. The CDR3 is CASSEWTSGRATSYEQYF. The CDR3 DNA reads TGTGCCAGCAGTGAGTGGACTAGCGGGAGGGCGACTTCCTACGAGCAGTACTTC.

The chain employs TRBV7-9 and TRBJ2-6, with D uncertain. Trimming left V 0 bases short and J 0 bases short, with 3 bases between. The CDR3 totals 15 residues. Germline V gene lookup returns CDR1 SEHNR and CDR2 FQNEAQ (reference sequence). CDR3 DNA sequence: TGTGCCAGCAGCTTAGCCTTCTCTGGGGCCAACGTCCTGACTTTC. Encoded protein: CASSLAFSGANVLTF.

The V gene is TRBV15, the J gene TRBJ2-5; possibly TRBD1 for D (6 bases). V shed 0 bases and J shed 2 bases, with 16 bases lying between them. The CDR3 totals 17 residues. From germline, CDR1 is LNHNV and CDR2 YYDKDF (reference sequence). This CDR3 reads CATSRDFDQGNQETQYF. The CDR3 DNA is TGTGCCACCAGCAGAGATTTCGATCAGGGGAATCAAGAGACCCAGTACTTC.

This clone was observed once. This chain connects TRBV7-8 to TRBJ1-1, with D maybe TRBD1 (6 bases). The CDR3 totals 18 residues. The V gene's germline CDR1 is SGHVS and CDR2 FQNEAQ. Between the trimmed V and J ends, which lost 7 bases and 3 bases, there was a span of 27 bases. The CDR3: CASTSRFIGGQRDTEAFF. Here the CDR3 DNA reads TGTGCCAGCACCTCGCGCTTTATCGGGGGGCAAAGGGACACTGAAGCTTTCTTT.

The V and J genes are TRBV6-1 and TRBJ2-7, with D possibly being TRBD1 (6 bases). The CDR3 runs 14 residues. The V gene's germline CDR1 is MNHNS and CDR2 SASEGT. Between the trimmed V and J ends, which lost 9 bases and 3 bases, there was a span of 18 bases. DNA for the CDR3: TGTGCCAGTCTCCGGGACACACAATTCTACGAGCAGTACTTC. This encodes CASLRDTQFYEQYF.